This T cell receptor (beta chain) is drawn from a study of blood T cell repertoires in COVID-19. Study summary: Researchers got acute and convalescent COVID-19 samples from the United States, Italy and Spain. PBMCs, B-cell-depleted T cells, or T cells were the source of the cDNA or gDNA that made up the material.

J gave up 5 bases and V 9 bases, and 11 bases lay outside the gene matches. The CDR3 has 15 residues. Germline CDR1 and CDR2: LNHDA and SQIVND (reference sequence). Methods used by the authors: Reference gene primers were amplified, and this amplification served to estimate nucleated cell counts. Profiled with immunoSEQ multiplex PCR; TCRdb holds only in-frame clones, not every one. The V and J calls and clone size come from that table; D and trimming were worked out from the DNA. The sample gives some 120,000 clones, approximately 85% of which show up once; 3.5% to 5% is in the top ten. The material sequenced was peripheral blood. The clonotype was recovered from a human donor in a cohort sampled during active COVID-19. The J gene is TRBJ2-1, the V gene TRBV19; TRBD1 aligns across 9 bases. CDR3 in amino acids: CASNLPGQGNNEQFF. CDR3 bases: TGTGCCAGCAATCTTCCGGGACAGGGAAACAATGAGCAGTTCTTC.